This note documents a single T cell receptor beta chain sequence. The sample originates from a study of blood T cells in healthy people across ages. A second PCR, run for roughly 7 to 11 cycles, used a sample-barcoded 5' primer plus a J-beta primer mix. TCRdb itself ran the 5' RACE reads through MiXCR, one entry per CDR3 protein. Counted here are 1.5 million to 2 million distinct CDR3 sequences, about 50% occurring once; the ten biggest clones make up about 2.1%. The ends lost 0 bases at V and 7 bases at J; junction bases unmatched: 8. CDR3 length: 15 amino acids. The germline CDR1 and CDR2 sequences are DFQATT and SNEGSKA (reference sequence).

Sequencing was performed on blood. The receptor comes from a woman between 40 and 55 years old in good health. The chain has TRBV20-1 and TRBJ2-3, with 9 nucleotides matching TRBD2. In DNA form, the CDR3 reads TGCAGTGCTAGAGACGGGACTAGCTCAGCAAATACGCAGTATTTT. This encodes CSARDGTSSANTQYF.